Listed here are 20 T cell receptor beta chains from one sample, sequenced in a study of cytomegalovirus exposure and HLA in healthy donors. PCR involved 60 Vbeta and 13 Jbeta primers. Sequencing was performed with immunoSEQ multiplex PCR; in TCRdb, only in-frame clones are kept and a portion is missing. Of about 110,000 clones in the sample, around three quarters were seen once. Specimen: PBMCs. The receptors stem from a young woman in good health and CMV-seropositive.

This chain joins TRBV7-2 and TRBJ1-2, with a tentative D call TRBD1 (5 bases). CDR1 and CDR2 (germline): SGHTA, FQGNSA. The CDR3 runs to 13 residues. V was shortened by 0 bases and J by 3 bases, with 5 bases between the two germline ends. The CDR3 DNA is TGTGCCAGCAGCTTAGCAGGGGACTATGGCTACACCTTC. As protein: CASSLAGDYGYTF.

The chain combines TRBV6-1 with TRBJ1-2; 7 bases align to TRBD1. Germline V gives CDR1 MNHNS, CDR2 SASEGT. The CDR3 has 17 residues. The ends lost 1 base at V and 0 bases at J; junction bases unmatched: 8. The chain's CDR3 is CASSEGAGGSSNYGYTF. Written as DNA, the CDR3 is TGTGCCAGCAGTGAAGGGGCAGGGGGTTCCTCTAACTATGGCTACACCTTC.

The CDR3 loop reads CAISDHLGTGMNTEAFF. The CDR3 region has the DNA TGTGCCATCAGTGACCACCTTGGGACAGGGATGAACACTGAAGCTTTCTTT. This chain uses TRBV10-3 with TRBJ1-1, with 9 positions matching TRBD1. Germline loops: CDR1 ENHRY, CDR2 SYGVKD. The V segment lost 3 bases and the J segment 0 bases; nucleotides outside the gene matches: 8. The CDR3 covers 17 residues.

This clone was detected only once. This chain uses TRBV7-2 with TRBJ2-5, with 10 bases identical to TRBD2. The J call may be incorrect, as the DNA end agrees better with TRBJ2-7. This CDR3 is built from 14 residues. The germline V gene has CDR1 SGHTA and CDR2 FQGNSA. The CDR3 sequence: CASSWLAGAYEQYF. Here the CDR3 DNA reads TGTGCCAGCAGCTGGCTAGCGGGGGCCTACGAGCAGTACTTC.

This rearrangement joins TRBV28 to TRBJ2-1; 13 nucleotides match TRBD2. Germline V gene sequence: CDR1 MDHEN, CDR2 SYDVKM. The V and J ends lost 6 bases and 5 bases, in that order; junction bases with no gene match: 4. The CDR3 totals 15 residues. The chain's CDR3 is CASRGGLAGHNEQFF. In nucleotides, the CDR3 is TGTGCCAGCAGGGGGGGACTAGCGGGACACAATGAGCAGTTCTTC.

The rearrangement uses TRBV5-1 and TRBJ1-3, with D maybe TRBD1 (5 bases). CDR1 and CDR2 from the germline V gene are SGHRS and YFSETQ. V was trimmed by 1 base and J by 0 bases, leaving 11 bases between them. The CDR3 sequence is 16 residues long. The CDR3 is CASSLSSGGSGNTIYF. Here the CDR3 DNA reads TGCGCCAGCAGCTTGTCCTCGGGGGGCTCTGGAAACACCATATATTTT. The whole variable domain, filled in from reference TRBV5-1 and TRBJ1-3, reads KAGVTQTPRYLIKTRGQQVTLSCSPISGHRSVSWYQQTPGQGLQFLFEYFSETQRNKGNFPGRFSGRQFSNSRSEMNVSTLELGDSALYLCASSLSSGGSGNTIYFGEGSWLTVV.

The rearrangement joins TRBV7-6 to TRBJ2-2; 7 bases fit TRBD1. This CDR3 comprises 15 residues. Trimming at V came to 3 bases and at J to 3 bases, leaving 4 bases not matched to a gene. Germline V gene lookup returns CDR1 SGHVS and CDR2 FNYEAQ. The CDR3 DNA reads as TGTGCCAGCAGCTTTATAAGGGGGCACACCGGGGAGCTGTTTTTT. It specifies CASSFIRGHTGELFF.

This clone was observed once. The chain has TRBV5-1 and TRBJ2-5, with D perhaps matching TRBD2 (5 bases). The ends were cut back, 3 bases at V and 2 bases at J, with 8 bases in the middle. The germline gives CDR1 SGHRS, CDR2 YFSETQ. CDR3 size: 13 residues. The CDR3 DNA follows: TGCGCCAGCAGCTCCGGGATTCAAGAGACCCAGTACTTC. Amino acid sequence: CASSSGIQETQYF.

The chain recombines TRBV6-5 with TRBJ2-7, with D unresolved. The germline V and J ends were trimmed by 6 bases and 4 bases, with 19 bases remaining between them. From germline, CDR1 is MNHEY and CDR2 SVGAGI. This CDR3 comprises 15 residues. The CDR3 nucleotides read TGTGCCAGCAGATTTACAGTGGCCCTTGGGTACGAGCAGTACTTC. It translates to CASRFTVALGYEQYF.

CDR3 protein: CASSPPGAGQPQHF. The CDR3 DNA sequence: TGTGCCAGCAGTCCCCCAGGGGCGGGTCAGCCCCAGCATTTT. This rearrangement joins TRBV4-2 to TRBJ1-5, with a possible D match to TRBD1 (6 bases). The CDR3 contains 14 residues. The V gene's germline CDR1 is LGHNA and CDR2 YNFKEQ. V lost 6 bases to trimming and J lost 6 bases, with 15 bases between them.

The chain uses TRBV5-1 and TRBJ2-1; TRBD2 matches 14 bases. This CDR3 is built from 17 residues. Germline trimming cut 4 bases from V and 5 bases from J; bases unmatched to any gene: 8. Germline assignment: CDR1 SGHRS and CDR2 YFSETQ. The chain's CDR3 is CASSAPTSGRADNEQFF. CDR3 sequence (DNA): TGCGCCAGCAGCGCGCCGACTAGCGGGAGGGCGGACAATGAGCAGTTCTTC. Combining the CDR3 with reference TRBV5-1 and TRBJ2-1 gives the whole variable domain KAGVTQTPRYLIKTRGQQVTLSCSPISGHRSVSWYQQTPGQGLQFLFEYFSETQRNKGNFPGRFSGRQFSNSRSEMNVSTLELGDSALYLCASSAPTSGRADNEQFFGPGTRLTVL.

The DNA for the CDR3 is TGTGCCAGCAGTTACACCGCCGGTGCGCTGTTTTTT. It yields the protein CASSYTAGALFF. The rearrangement uses TRBV6-6 and TRBJ2-2; D not resolved. V lost 2 bases, J lost 13 bases, and 11 bases lay in between. The CDR3 is 12 amino acids. Per the germline V gene, CDR1 is MNHNY and CDR2 is SVGAGI (reference sequence).

The chain is built from TRBV19 and TRBJ2-7; D is ambiguous. Germline CDR1 reads LNHDA; CDR2 reads SQIVND (reference sequence). V was pared by 3 bases and J by 6 bases, with 12 bases between. The CDR3 runs to 13 residues. CDR3 in amino acids: CASSIEVSGEQYF. In nucleotides, the CDR3 is TGTGCCAGTAGTATTGAGGTTTCGGGCGAGCAGTACTTC.

This clone was seen only a few times. The rearrangement links TRBV28 to TRBJ1-4, with a tentative D call TRBD1 (5 bases). V was shortened by 6 bases and J by 7 bases, with 18 bases between the two germline ends. The CDR3 runs to 15 residues. Germline V gives CDR1 MDHEN, CDR2 SYDVKM. The CDR3 protein is CASSHYRGEVEKLFF. In DNA, the CDR3 is TGTGCCAGCAGCCACTACCGGGGGGAGGTTGAAAAACTGTTTTTT.

A few counts support this clone. This chain uses TRBV6-5 with TRBJ2-3, with D maybe TRBD1 (6 bases). CDR1 and CDR2 (germline): MNHEY, SVGAGI. This CDR3 has 13 amino acids. Trimming shortened V by 6 bases and J by 2 bases, and 9 bases separated the two germline ends. This CDR3 reads CASSRGFTDTQYF. CDR3 nucleotide sequence: TGTGCCAGCAGCAGGGGTTTCACAGATACGCAGTATTTT.

About this clone itself: Germline is not matched at one junction end, which may reflect a read error. The V and J genes are TRBV6-1 and TRBJ2-7; 7 bases map to TRBD2. Germline V CDR1 and CDR2: MNHNS, SASEGT. The CDR3 runs to 15 residues. The CDR3 DNA reads TGTGCCAGCAGTGAAAGGGGAGGGGCAGGCTACGAGCAGTGCTTC. Its translation: CASSERGGAGYEQCF.

This rearrangement joins TRBV7-9 to TRBJ1-1; TRBD1 is a possible D gene (5 bases). Germline CDR1 reads SEHNR; CDR2 reads FQNEAQ (reference sequence). The CDR3 length is 13 residues. Trimming stripped 2 bases from V and 5 bases from J, with 9 bases between. The CDR3 protein is CASSLQGGTEAFF. The CDR3 DNA reads as TGTGCCAGCAGCTTACAGGGTGGAACTGAAGCTTTCTTT.

This clone appeared a few times. As DNA, the CDR3 is TGTGCCAGCAGCTTTTTGGGACGAGCGGAGGGGCAGTACTTC. Amino acids: CASSFLGRAEGQYF. The V and J genes are TRBV7-9 and TRBJ2-7; TRBD2 might be the D (6 bases). Trimming removed 3 bases at V and 9 bases at J, with 18 bases between. The CDR3 has 14 amino acids. Germline-derived CDR1 and CDR2 are SEHNR and FQNEAQ (reference sequence).

The chain couples TRBV27 to TRBJ1-2, with 7 bases fitting TRBD1. Germline loops: CDR1 MNHEY, CDR2 SMNVEV (reference sequence). The J segment lost 6 bases and the V segment lost 3 bases, leaving 7 bases of the junction unmatched. This CDR3 has 14 amino acids. The CDR3 sequence: CASSFGDRADGYTF. CDR3 sequence (DNA): TGTGCCAGCAGTTTTGGAGACAGGGCAGATGGCTACACCTTC.

This chain joins TRBV7-2 and TRBJ1-1; weak D call: TRBD1 (5 bases). V lost 1 base and J 12 bases, leaving 15 bases between the germline ends. Germline V gives CDR1 SGHTA, CDR2 FQGNSA. The CDR3 contains 13 residues. The CDR3 coding sequence is TGTGCCAGCAGCTTAGGGGGCGGTCCCTTCCCTTTCTTT. Translating it yields CASSLGGGPFPFF.